This T cell receptor (beta chain) derives from a study of cytomegalovirus exposure and HLA in healthy donors. Whole-study findings and limits: As confirmed in vitro, a few CMV-associated chains were specific for CMV antigens.

This clone occurred a few times. Its antigen remains unknown. Amplification used 60 Vbeta primers and 13 Jbeta primers. The protocol was immunoSEQ multiplex PCR, while the TCRdb copy is restricted to in-frame clones and leaves out a portion. This table holds about 150,000 clones, 9.7% found once. J was trimmed by 1 base and V by 4 bases; bases with no gene match: 6. Germline V gene data show CDR1 as SGHRS and CDR2 as YFSETQ. CDR3 length: 18 amino acids. The sequence came from a man aged 45-65 years in good health and CMV-seronegative. Specimen: PBMCs. V usage is TRBV5-1 and J usage is TRBJ2-6; TRBD1 aligns across 12 bases. The CDR3 spells CASSVGQGATSGANVLTF. The CDR3 coding sequence is TGCGCCAGCAGCGTGGGACAGGGGGCGACGTCTGGGGCCAACGTCCTGACTTTC.